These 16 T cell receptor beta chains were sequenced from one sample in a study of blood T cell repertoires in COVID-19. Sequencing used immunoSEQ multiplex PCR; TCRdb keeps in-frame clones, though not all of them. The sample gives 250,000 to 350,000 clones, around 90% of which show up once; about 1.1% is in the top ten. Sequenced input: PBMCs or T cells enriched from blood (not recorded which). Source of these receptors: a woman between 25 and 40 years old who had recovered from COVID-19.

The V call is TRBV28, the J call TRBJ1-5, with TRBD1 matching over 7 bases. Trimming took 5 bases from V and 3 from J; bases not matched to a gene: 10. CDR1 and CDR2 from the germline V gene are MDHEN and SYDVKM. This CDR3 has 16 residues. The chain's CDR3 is CASSLTSQGNNQPQHF. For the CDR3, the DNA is TGTGCCAGCAGTCTAACGTCACAGGGGAACAATCAGCCCCAGCATTTT.

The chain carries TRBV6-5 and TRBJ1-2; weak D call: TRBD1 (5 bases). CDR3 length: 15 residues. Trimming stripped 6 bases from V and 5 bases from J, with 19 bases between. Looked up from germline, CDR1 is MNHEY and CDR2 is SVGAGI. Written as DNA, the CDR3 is TGTGCCAGCAGACGCGAGGCCAGGGTGAATTATGGCTACACCTTC. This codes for CASRREARVNYGYTF.

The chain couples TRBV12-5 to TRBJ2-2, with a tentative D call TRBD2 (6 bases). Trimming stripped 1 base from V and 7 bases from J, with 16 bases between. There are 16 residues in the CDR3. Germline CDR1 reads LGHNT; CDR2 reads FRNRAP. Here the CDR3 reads CASGLGDGLRSGELFF. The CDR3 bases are TGTGCTAGTGGTTTGGGAGACGGACTAAGGAGCGGGGAGCTGTTTTTT.

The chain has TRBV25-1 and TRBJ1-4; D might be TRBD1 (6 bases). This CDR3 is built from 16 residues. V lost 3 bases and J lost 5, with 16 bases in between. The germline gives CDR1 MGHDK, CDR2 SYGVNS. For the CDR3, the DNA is TGTGCCAGCAGTGACCCCAACAGGGCTCTAAATGAAAAACTGTTTTTT. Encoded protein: CASSDPNRALNEKLFF. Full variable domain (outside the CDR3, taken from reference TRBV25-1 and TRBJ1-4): EADIYQTPRYLVIGTGKKITLECSQTMGHDKMYWYQQDPGMELHLIHYSYGVNSTEKGDLSSESTVSRIRTEHFPLTLESARPSHTSQYLCASSDPNRALNEKLFFGSGTQLSVL.

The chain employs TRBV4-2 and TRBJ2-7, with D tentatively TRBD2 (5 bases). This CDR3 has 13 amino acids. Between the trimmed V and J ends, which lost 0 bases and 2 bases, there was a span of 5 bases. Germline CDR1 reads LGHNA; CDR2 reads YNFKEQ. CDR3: CASSQERAYEQYF. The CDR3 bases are TGTGCCAGCAGCCAAGAGAGGGCCTACGAGCAGTACTTC.

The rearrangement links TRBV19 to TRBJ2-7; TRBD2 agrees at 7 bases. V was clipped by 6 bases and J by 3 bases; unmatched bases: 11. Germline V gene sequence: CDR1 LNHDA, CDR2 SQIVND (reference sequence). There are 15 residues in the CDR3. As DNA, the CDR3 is TGTGCCAGTAGCTTCACAAGCGGGACGAACTACGAGCAGTACTTC. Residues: CASSFTSGTNYEQYF.

CDR3 sequence reads: CASSPAGSREVEAFF. Written as DNA, the CDR3 is TGTGCCAGCAGCCCGGCGGGAAGCCGGGAGGTTGAAGCTTTCTTT. This rearrangement joins TRBV7-8 to TRBJ1-1; unclear D gene. The V and J ends lost 5 bases and 7 bases respectively, with 20 bases between them. Looked up from germline, CDR1 is SGHVS and CDR2 is FQNEAQ. This CDR3 region has 15 residues.

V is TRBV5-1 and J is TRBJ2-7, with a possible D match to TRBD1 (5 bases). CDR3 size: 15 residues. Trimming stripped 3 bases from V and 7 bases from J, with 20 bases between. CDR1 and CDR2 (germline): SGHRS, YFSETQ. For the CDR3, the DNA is TGCGCCAGCAGCTGGGGTCAGGGTTTAGTGCAGGAGCAGTACTTC. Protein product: CASSWGQGLVQEQYF.

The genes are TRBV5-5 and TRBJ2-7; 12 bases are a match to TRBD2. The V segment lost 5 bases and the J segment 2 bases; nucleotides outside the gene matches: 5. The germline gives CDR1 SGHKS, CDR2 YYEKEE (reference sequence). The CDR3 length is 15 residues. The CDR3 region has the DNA TGTGCCAGCAGTACTAGCGGGAGGCCCACCTACGAGCAGTACTTC. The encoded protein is CASSTSGRPTYEQYF.

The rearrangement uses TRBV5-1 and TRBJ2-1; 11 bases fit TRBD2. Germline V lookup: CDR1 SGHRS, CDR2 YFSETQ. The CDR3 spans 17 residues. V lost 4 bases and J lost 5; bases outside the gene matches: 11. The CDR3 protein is CASSRELLAGDNNEQFF. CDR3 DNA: TGCGCCAGCAGCCGAGAACTACTAGCGGGAGATAACAATGAGCAGTTCTTC.

CDR3: CASSNLAGTHNEQFF. As DNA, the CDR3 is TGTGCCAGTAGTAATCTAGCGGGAACTCACAATGAGCAGTTCTTC. This chain connects TRBV19 to TRBJ2-1, with TRBD2 matching 9 bases. The germline V gene has CDR1 LNHDA and CDR2 SQIVND (reference sequence). The CDR3 is 15 amino acids. J gave up 5 bases and V 4 bases, and 6 bases lay outside the gene matches. Combining the CDR3 with reference TRBV19 and TRBJ2-1 gives the whole variable domain DGGITQSPKYLFRKEGQNVTLSCEQNLNHDAMYWYRQDPGQGLRLIYYSQIVNDFQKGDIAEGYSVSREKKESFPLTVTSAQKNPTAFYLCASSNLAGTHNEQFFGPGTRLTVL.

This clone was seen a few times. The CDR3 sequence is CATLGSGKRQETQYF. The DNA for the CDR3 is TGTGCCACCTTGGGCAGCGGAAAGCGACAAGAGACCCAGTACTTC. The V gene is TRBV19, the J gene TRBJ2-5; tentatively, D is TRBD2 (5 bases). The CDR3 consists of 15 residues. V lost 10 bases, J lost 2 bases, and 20 bases lay in between. Per germline, CDR1 LNHDA and CDR2 SQIVND (reference sequence).

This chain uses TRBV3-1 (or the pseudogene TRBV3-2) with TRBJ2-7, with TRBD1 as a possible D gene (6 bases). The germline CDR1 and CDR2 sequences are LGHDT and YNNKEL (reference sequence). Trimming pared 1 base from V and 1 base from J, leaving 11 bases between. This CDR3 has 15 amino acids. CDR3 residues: CASSQVSDSSYEQYF. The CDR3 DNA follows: TGTGCCAGCAGCCAAGTATCGGACAGTTCCTACGAGCAGTACTTC.

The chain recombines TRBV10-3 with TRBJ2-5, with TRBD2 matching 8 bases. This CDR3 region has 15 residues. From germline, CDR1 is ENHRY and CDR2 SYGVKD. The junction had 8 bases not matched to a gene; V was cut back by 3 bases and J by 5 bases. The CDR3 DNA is TGTGCCATCAGTGAAAACGGGAGGGTGGGGGAGACCCAGTACTTC. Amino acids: CAISENGRVGETQYF.

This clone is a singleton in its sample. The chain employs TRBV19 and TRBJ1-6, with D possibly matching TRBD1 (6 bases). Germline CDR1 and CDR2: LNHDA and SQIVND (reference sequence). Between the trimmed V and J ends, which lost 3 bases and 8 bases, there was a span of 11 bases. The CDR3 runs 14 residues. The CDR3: CASSIRAGDSPLHF. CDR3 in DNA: TGTGCCAGTAGTATTCGGGCAGGGGATTCACCCCTCCACTTT.

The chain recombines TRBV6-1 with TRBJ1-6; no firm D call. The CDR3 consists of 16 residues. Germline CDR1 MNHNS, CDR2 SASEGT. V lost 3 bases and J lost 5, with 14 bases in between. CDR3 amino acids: CASSEVQAGDNSPLHF. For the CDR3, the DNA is TGTGCCAGCAGTGAGGTTCAGGCAGGTGATAATTCACCCCTCCACTTT.